Listed below are T cell receptor beta chains from one sample, sequenced in a study of T cell changes during pregnancy in multiple sclerosis. The method was immunoSEQ multiplex PCR; TCRdb's version includes in-frame clones alone and lacks a portion of them. The sample includes approximately 83,000 clones, about 94% seen only once; the top ten take less than 2.5%. The sample in question was peripheral blood, obtained in the third trimester of pregnancy. The receptors originated from a female donor with multiple sclerosis, enrolled in a pregnancy study. The CDR3 runs from the conserved cysteine through the conserved F or W. D genes are given only for firm matches. Clone size is not always given. Where it is, it says once, few, many or a class for expanded clones.

v_call,clone_size,j_call,d_call,cdr3_nt,cdr3_aa
TRBV7-9,-,TRBJ2-7,-,TGTGCCAGCAGCTCAGAAGCGCGGGAAATTTCCTACGAGCAGTACTTC,CASSSEAREISYEQYF
TRBV19,-,TRBJ1-3,-,TGTGCCAGTATCGCAGACATCTCTGGAAACACCATATATTTT,CASIADISGNTIYF
TRBV5-1,once,TRBJ2-1,-,TGCGCCAGCAGCTTGCCCCCGGGGGATGAGCAGTTCTTC,CASSLPPGDEQFF
TRBV6-5,-,TRBJ2-7,TRBD2,TGTGCCAGCCGGACTAGCGGGTCCTACGAGCAGTACTTC,CASRTSGSYEQYF
TRBV2,-,TRBJ2-1,-,TGTGCCAGCAGAGCAGAGACTAGCTCCTACAATGAGCAGTTCTTC,CASRAETSSYNEQFF
TRBV27,-,TRBJ1-2,-,TGTGCCAGCAGCCCCCGGAGGGCAGGTAGAGATGGCTACACCTTC,CASSPRRAGRDGYTF
TRBV25-1,-,TRBJ2-5,TRBD2,TGTGCCAGCAGTCCACACCCTAGCGGGAGGACGGAGACCCAGTACTTC,CASSPHPSGRTETQYF
TRBV19,-,TRBJ2-2,TRBD2,TGTGCCAGTAGTATAGAGGAAGCGGGAGAAGACACCGGGGAGCTGTTTTTT,CASSIEEAGEDTGELFF
TRBV9,-,TRBJ2-7,-,TGTGCCAGCGGTCGAGTCGACGAGCAGTACTTC,CASGRVDEQYF
TRBV11-2,-,TRBJ2-2,TRBD2,TGTGCCAGCAGCTTAAGGTATCCGACTAGCGGGAGGACCGGGGAGCTGTTTTTT,CASSLRYPTSGRTGELFF
TRBV6-6,-,TRBJ2-5,TRBD2,TGTGCCAGCAGTCCCACCGGGACTAGCCTGGAGACCCAGTACTTC,CASSPTGTSLETQYF
TRBV28,few,TRBJ2-1,TRBD2,TGTGCCAGCAGTTTCGGTTCGGGAGGGATCAATGAGCAGTTCTTC,CASSFGSGGINEQFF
TRBV7-2,-,TRBJ1-1,TRBD1,TGTGCCAGCAGCCCGGGACAGGGGCGAACTGAAGCTTTCTTT,CASSPGQGRTEAFF
TRBV25-1,-,TRBJ1-1,TRBD1,TGTGCCAGCAGTGATGTGCGGACAGGGGGCACTGAAGCTTTCTTT,CASSDVRTGGTEAFF
TRBV27,-,TRBJ2-7,TRBD1,TGTGCCAGCAGTCTGGGGACAGGAGGGACCTACGAGCAGTACTTC,CASSLGTGGTYEQYF
TRBV7-9,-,TRBJ1-5,-,TGTGCCAGCAGCTTAGGGGAGGGACGCAATCAGCCCCAGCATTTT,CASSLGEGRNQPQHF
TRBV15,-,TRBJ1-4,TRBD1,TGTGCCACCAGCAGAACCCCCGGGACAGGGAGTGAAAAACTGTTTTTT,CATSRTPGTGSEKLFF
TRBV7-3,-,TRBJ2-1,-,TGTGCCAGCAGCTTAACTAGCGGAACATACAATGAGCAGTTCTTC,CASSLTSGTYNEQFF
TRBV19,-,TRBJ2-1,TRBD1,TGTGCCAGTAGTATAGAAGGGGCAGGGGGTGGAATAGATGAGCAGTTCTTC,CASSIEGAGGGIDEQFF
TRBV29-1,-,TRBJ2-3,-,TGCAGCGTGCTAGGTTTCGCAGATACGCAGTATTTT,CSVLGFADTQYF
TRBV6-5,-,TRBJ1-2,-,TGTGCCAGCAGTCCCTCCGACAGGTACTATGGCTACACCTTC,CASSPSDRYYGYTF
TRBV28,once,TRBJ1-2,-,TGTGCCAGCCGGGTGACAGGCCAACGGTACTATGGCTACACCTTC,CASRVTGQRYYGYTF
TRBV2,-,TRBJ1-5,-,TGTGCCAGCAGTCCCGCAGGCCGCGATCAGCCCCAGCATTTT,CASSPAGRDQPQHF
TRBV5-1,-,TRBJ2-1,TRBD2,TGCGCCAGCAGCTTAGGGGGATCCAGCGGGAGGGATGAGCAGTTCTTC,CASSLGGSSGRDEQFF
TRBV25-1,-,TRBJ2-7,-,TGTGCCAGCAGTGGCCAGGGCCTAACCTACGAGCAGTACTTC,CASSGQGLTYEQYF
TRBV28,-,TRBJ2-1,TRBD2,TGTGCCAGCAGTTTAGACCGACTAGCGGAGTTCTTC,CASSLDRLAEFF
TRBV28,-,TRBJ1-1,-,TGTGCCAGCAGTTTGAATCCAGACAGTGAAGCTTTCTTT,CASSLNPDSEAFF
TRBV10-2,-,TRBJ2-7,TRBD1,TGCGCCAGCAGTGATTTAAGGGACAGCATATCCTACGAGCAGTACTTC,CASSDLRDSISYEQYF
TRBV5-4,-,TRBJ2-1,-,TGTGCCAGCAGCCCTCTAGCTGCGAGGGAGCAGTTCTTC,CASSPLAAREQFF
TRBV29-1,-,TRBJ2-7,-,TGCAGCGTTGTAGGCGACACGAGCTCCTACGAGCAGTACTTC,CSVVGDTSSYEQYF
TRBV4-2,few,TRBJ1-5,-,TGTGCCAGCAGCCAAGTCAGGGAACATCAGCCCCAGCATTTT,CASSQVREHQPQHF
TRBV2,-,TRBJ2-3,-,TGTGCCAGCAGTTTTTCTAGCGCGGAGGTGGATACGCAGTATTTT,CASSFSSAEVDTQYF
TRBV7-9,-,TRBJ2-3,-,TGTGCCAGCAGCTTGGAGACAGATACGCAGTATTTT,CASSLETDTQYF
TRBV19,-,TRBJ2-3,-,TGTGCCAGTAGTGCCCCGGCAGGGATGGGGGATACGCAGTATTTT,CASSAPAGMGDTQYF
TRBV14,-,TRBJ2-1,-,TGTGCCAGCAGCCAAGAACTTTACTACAATGAGCAGTTCTTC,CASSQELYYNEQFF
TRBV28,-,TRBJ2-3,TRBD1,TGTGCCAGCAGTTTGAGGACAGGGGGCCCAGATACGCAGTATTTT,CASSLRTGGPDTQYF
TRBV5-4,-,TRBJ2-7,TRBD1,TGTGCCAGCAGCTTAGGACAGGACTACGAGCAGTACTTC,CASSLGQDYEQYF
TRBV9,-,TRBJ1-6,TRBD1,TGTGCCAGCAGCGTTCAGACAGGGCATAATTCACCCCTCCACTTT,CASSVQTGHNSPLHF
TRBV18,few,TRBJ1-2,-,TGTGCCAGCTCACCTCTGTGGGGAGAGGGTGGCTACACCTTC,CASSPLWGEGGYTF
TRBV10-3,-,TRBJ2-1,TRBD2,TGTGCCATCAAGGGGGTGCTAGCGGGAAACAATGAGCAGTTCTTC,CAIKGVLAGNNEQFF
TRBV29-1,-,TRBJ1-1,-,TGCAGCGTTGAAGGGATTGACATTGAAGCTTTCTTT,CSVEGIDIEAFF
TRBV6-6,-,TRBJ1-1,-,TGTGCCGGCTCCCGACAGGTGGGAGAAGCTTTCTTT,CAGSRQVGEAFF
TRBV6-6,-,TRBJ1-5,-,TGTGCCAGCGCGGTCAGGGGCTGGCTGCAGCCCCAGCATTTT,CASAVRGWLQPQHF
TRBV9,once,TRBJ2-7,-,TGTGCCAGCAGCGTAGAGAACAGCTACGAGCAGTACTTC,CASSVENSYEQYF
TRBV6-6,-,TRBJ2-1,-,TGTGCCAGCAGTTACGAGGACTACCCTTACAATGAGCAGTTCTTC,CASSYEDYPYNEQFF
TRBV15,-,TRBJ1-1,-,TGTGCCACCAGCAGCCCGGGGGGGTATACTGAAGCTTTCTTT,CATSSPGGYTEAFF
TRBV5-6,-,TRBJ2-3,TRBD2,TGTGCCAGCAGCAGCCAGGGAGGGACAGATACGCAGTATTTT,CASSSQGGTDTQYF
TRBV18,-,TRBJ1-1,TRBD1,TGTGCCAGCTCACCGACCCTGGACAGGGGCACTGAAGCTTTCTTT,CASSPTLDRGTEAFF
TRBV2,-,TRBJ2-3,TRBD2,TGTGCCAGCAAACTCGGGGGGTCTAGCACAGATACGCAGTATTTT,CASKLGGSSTDTQYF
TRBV18,-,TRBJ2-3,-,TGTGCCAGCTCCCCAACTAGTTTAGATACGCAGTATTTT,CASSPTSLDTQYF
TRBV25-1,-,TRBJ2-1,TRBD1,TGTGCCAGCAGTGGGGGGACAGGCATATACAATGAGCAGTTCTTC,CASSGGTGIYNEQFF
TRBV29-1,few,TRBJ2-7,-,TGCAGCGTTGAGGGCGTATACTACGAGCAGTACTTC,CSVEGVYYEQYF
TRBV7-8,-,TRBJ2-1,TRBD1,TGTGCCAGCAGCCTGGACAGGGCCATCAATGAGCAGTTCTTC,CASSLDRAINEQFF